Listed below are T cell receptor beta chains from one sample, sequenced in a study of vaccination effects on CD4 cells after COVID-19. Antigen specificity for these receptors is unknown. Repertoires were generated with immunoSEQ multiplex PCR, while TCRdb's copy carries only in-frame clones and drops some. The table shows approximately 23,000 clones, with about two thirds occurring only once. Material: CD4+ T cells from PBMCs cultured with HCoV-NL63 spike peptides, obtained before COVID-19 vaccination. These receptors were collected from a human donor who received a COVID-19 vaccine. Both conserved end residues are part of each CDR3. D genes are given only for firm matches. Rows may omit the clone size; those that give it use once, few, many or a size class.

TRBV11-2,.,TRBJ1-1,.,CASSPSGGPGEAFF,TGTGCCAGCAGCCCAAGTGGCGGACCAGGTGAAGCTTTCTTT
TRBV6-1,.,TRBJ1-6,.,CASSEATEGNSPLHF,TGTGCCAGCAGTGAAGCGACAGAGGGCAATTCACCCCTCCACTTT
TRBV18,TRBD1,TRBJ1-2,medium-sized,CASTEGAGYGYTF,TGTGCCAGCACCGAGGGGGCCGGGTATGGCTACACCTTC
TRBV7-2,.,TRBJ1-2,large,CASSLYMDYGYTF,TGTGCCAGCAGCTTATACATGGACTATGGCTACACCTTC
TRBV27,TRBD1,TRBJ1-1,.,CASSLTGRTEAFF,TGTGCCAGCAGTTTGACAGGGAGGACTGAAGCTTTCTTT
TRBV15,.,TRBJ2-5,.,CATSRDRGAEETQYF,TGTGCCACCAGCAGAGATCGGGGGGCTGAAGAGACCCAGTACTTC
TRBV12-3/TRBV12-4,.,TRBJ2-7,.,CASSRAYEQYF,TGTGCCAGCAGTCGCGCCTACGAGCAGTACTTC
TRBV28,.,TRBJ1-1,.,CASSSLTGSSSKAFF,TGTGCCAGCAGTTCGCTAACAGGGTCCTCCTCGAAAGCTTTCTTT
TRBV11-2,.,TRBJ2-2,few,CASSLFKHAPGELFF,TGTGCCAGCAGCTTATTTAAGCATGCCCCCGGGGAGCTGTTTTTT
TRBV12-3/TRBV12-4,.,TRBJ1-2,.,CASSLGQTDGYTF,TGTGCCAGCAGTTTAGGGCAGACGGATGGCTACACCTTC
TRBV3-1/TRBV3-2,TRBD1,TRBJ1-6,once,CASSRVGGTYNSPLHF,TGTGCCAGCAGCCGTGTAGGGGGCACCTATAATTCACCCCTCCACTTT
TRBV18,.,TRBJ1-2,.,CASSPREEVYGYTF,TGTGCCAGCTCACCAAGGGAAGAAGTCTATGGCTACACCTTC
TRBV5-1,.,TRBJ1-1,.,CASSPDSQNTEAFF,TGCGCCAGCAGCCCGGACAGCCAGAACACTGAAGCTTTCTTT
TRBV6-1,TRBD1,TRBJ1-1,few,CASSETRGRDIRTEAFF,TGTGCCAGCAGTGAAACCAGGGGGAGGGATATACGGACTGAAGCTTTCTTT
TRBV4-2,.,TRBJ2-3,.,CASSQTSSGTDTQYF,TGTGCCAGCAGTCAAACTTCTTCTGGCACAGATACGCAGTATTTT
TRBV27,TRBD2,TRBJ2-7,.,CASSSRRGTAYEQYF,TGTGCCAGCAGTTCCCGGCGGGGGACCGCCTACGAGCAGTACTTC
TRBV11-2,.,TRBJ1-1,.,CASSLGAANTEAFF,TGTGCCAGCAGCTTAGGGGCAGCGAACACTGAAGCTTTCTTT
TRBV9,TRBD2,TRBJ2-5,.,CASSVDLAGGSGKTQYF,TGTGCCAGCAGCGTAGATCTAGCGGGGGGTTCAGGGAAGACCCAGTACTTC
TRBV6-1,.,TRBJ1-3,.,CASSEAHRSGNTIYF,TGTGCCAGCAGTGAAGCACATCGAAGCGGAAACACCATATATTTT
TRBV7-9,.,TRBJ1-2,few,CASSSITRDPHYGYTF,TGTGCCAGCAGCTCCATTACGAGGGACCCCCACTATGGCTACACCTTC
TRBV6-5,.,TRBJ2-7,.,CASNTQGYEQYF,TGTGCCAGCAATACACAGGGTTACGAGCAGTACTTC
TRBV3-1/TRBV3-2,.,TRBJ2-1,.,CASSQDRDFYNEQFF,TGTGCCAGCAGCCAAGACCGGGACTTCTACAATGAGCAGTTCTTC
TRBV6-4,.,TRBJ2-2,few,CASSVYSGDTGELFF,TGTGCCAGCAGTGTATATAGCGGTGACACCGGGGAGCTGTTTTTT
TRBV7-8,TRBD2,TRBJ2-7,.,CASSLVFSGGQRYEQYF,TGTGCCAGCAGCTTAGTATTTAGCGGGGGACAAAGGTACGAGCAGTACTTC
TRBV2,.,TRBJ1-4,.,CASSVALGMGEKLFF,TGTGCCAGCAGTGTAGCCTTGGGTATGGGTGAAAAACTGTTTTTT
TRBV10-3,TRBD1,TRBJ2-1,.,CAISVRAAQGQRNNEQFF,TGTGCCATCAGTGTTCGGGCCGCACAGGGGCAAAGGAACAATGAGCAGTTCTTC
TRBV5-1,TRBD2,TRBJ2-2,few,CASSLDGRAPGELFF,TGCGCCAGCAGCTTGGACGGGAGGGCCCCCGGGGAGCTGTTTTTT
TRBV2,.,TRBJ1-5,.,CASSDVGGSNQPQHF,TGTGCCAGCAGTGACGTAGGGGGGAGCAATCAGCCCCAGCATTTT
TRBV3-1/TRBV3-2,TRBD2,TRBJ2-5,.,CASSRAGEETQYF,TGTGCCAGCAGCCGAGCGGGAGAAGAGACCCAGTACTTC
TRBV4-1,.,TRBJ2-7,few,CASSQATATYEQYF,TGCGCCAGCAGCCAAGCAACAGCAACCTACGAGCAGTACTTC
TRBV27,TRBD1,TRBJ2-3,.,CASSPTGSERTDTQYF,TGTGCCAGCAGCCCGACAGGGAGCGAACGCACAGATACGCAGTATTTT
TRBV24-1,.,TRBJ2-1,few,CATSDTTGTSNEQFF,TGTGCCACCAGTGATACAACCGGGACCAGCAATGAGCAGTTCTTC
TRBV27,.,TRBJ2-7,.,CASSPTPVYEQYF,TGTGCCAGCAGTCCCACGCCCGTCTACGAGCAGTACTTC
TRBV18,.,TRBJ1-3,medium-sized,CASSQGAESGNTIYF,TGTGCCAGCTCACAAGGGGCCGAGTCTGGAAACACCATATATTTT
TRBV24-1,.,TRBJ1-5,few,CATSPGTTYQPQHF,TGTGCCACCAGTCCCGGGACAACGTATCAGCCCCAGCATTTT
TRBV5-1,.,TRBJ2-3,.,CASSSTDTQYF,TGCGCCAGCAGCTCCACAGATACGCAGTATTTT
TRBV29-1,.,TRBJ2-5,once,CSANLVGETQYF,TGCAGCGCTAACCTAGTGGGAGAGACCCAGTACTTC
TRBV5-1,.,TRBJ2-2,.,CASRDLNTGELFF,TGCGCCAGCAGAGATTTAAACACCGGGGAGCTGTTTTTT
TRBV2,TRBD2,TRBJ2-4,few,CASSPPGLAGEDIQYF,TGTGCCAGCAGTCCCCCGGGACTAGCGGGGGAGGACATTCAGTACTTC
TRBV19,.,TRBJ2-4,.,CASSIDRMRQKNIQYF,TGTGCCAGTAGTATAGATAGAATGAGACAGAAAAACATTCAGTACTTC
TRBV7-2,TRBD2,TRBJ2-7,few,CASSYQRENHLQYF,TGTGCCAGCAGTTATCAGCGGGAGAACCATCTGCAGTACTTC
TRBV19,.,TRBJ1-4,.,CASTTVGGRTNEKLFF,TGTGCCAGTACCACCGTAGGGGGTAGGACTAATGAAAAACTGTTTTTT
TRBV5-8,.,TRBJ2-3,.,CASRPTAVDTQYF,TGTGCCAGCAGACCAACGGCGGTAGATACGCAGTATTTT
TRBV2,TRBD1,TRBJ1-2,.,CASRDTGGVGYGYTF,TGTGCCAGCAGGGACACAGGGGGCGTAGGGTATGGCTACACCTTC
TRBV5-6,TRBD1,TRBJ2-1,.,CASSFGTGQGEQFF,TGTGCCAGCAGCTTCGGGACAGGGCAGGGTGAGCAGTTCTTC
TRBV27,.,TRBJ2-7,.,CASSSPPGSYEQYF,TGTGCCAGCAGCTCACCTCCCGGGAGCTACGAGCAGTACTTC
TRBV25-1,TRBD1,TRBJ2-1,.,CASSEGDRGVHNEQFF,TGTGCCAGCAGTGAAGGTGACAGGGGAGTTCACAATGAGCAGTTCTTC
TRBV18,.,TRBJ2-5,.,CASSPSEGETQYF,TGTGCCAGCTCACCATCGGAGGGAGAGACCCAGTACTTC
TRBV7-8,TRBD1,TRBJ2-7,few,CASSRQGGYEQYF,TGTGCCAGCAGCCGACAGGGTGGCTACGAGCAGTACTTC